This T cell receptor beta chain stems from a study of blood T cells in healthy people across ages. CDR3 length equals 16 residues. Per germline, CDR1 LGHNA and CDR2 YSLEER. The sample holds one count of this clonotype. The germline gene is not matched at one end of the junction; a read error may be the cause. PCR was performed a second time for about 7 to 11 cycles using a sample-barcoded 5' primer and a J-beta primer mix. TCRdb fed the 5' RACE reads into MiXCR, producing one record per CDR3 protein. The sample records 650,000 to 1,000,000 distinct CDR3 sequences, around 36% being singletons. Input material: blood. The rearrangement joins TRBV4-3 to TRBJ2-1; no definite D call. The origin of this receptor is a man aged 18 to 30 in good health. The CDR3 DNA follows: TGCGCCGGCAGCCAAACTCCCCGGAGCTCCTACAATGAGCAGTTCTTC. As protein: CAGSQTPRSSYNEQFF.